This paragraph covers one TCR beta chain sequence. This specimen belongs to a study of shared clonotypes between healthy human individuals. About the research overall: Donors were a couple of women and a few men aged 18 to 49. Three plates were used per donor for CD4 naive, three for CD4 memory, two for CD8 naive and one for CD8 memory.

Germline V gene data show CDR1 as GTSNPN and CDR2 as SVGIG (reference sequence). CDR3 length: 13 amino acids. V was pared by 1 base and J by 5 bases, with 9 bases between. Every subset's genomic DNA went evenly onto several immunoSEQ plates. Repertoires were generated with immunoSEQ multiplex PCR, while TCRdb's copy carries only in-frame clones and drops some. The table includes approximately 2.5 million clones, about 92% detected once. This chain links TRBV30 with TRBJ2-1; no clear D gene. The receptor's source is a man between 18 and 35 years old in good health. Input material: naive CD4+ T cells sorted from blood. Subset specified: CD45RA+ positively selected. The CDR3 DNA sequence: TGTGCCTGGAGTGGACGAGTGGACAATGAGCAGTTCTTC. It yields the protein CAWSGRVDNEQFF.